This is a list of T cell receptor beta chains from one sample in a study of Ad26.COV2.S vaccination and SARS-CoV-2 variants. The data were produced by immunoSEQ multiplex PCR, yet TCRdb's version contains in-frame clones alone and is incomplete. The table lists about 400,000 clones, 75% to 90% of them singletons. The sequencing here drew on peripheral blood, taken in a trial of Ad26.COV2.S vaccine versus placebo. All receptors derive from a person aged 18 to 65 who received the Ad26.COV2.S COVID-19 vaccine or a placebo. CDR3s include the opening cysteine and the closing phenylalanine or tryptophan. Each record gives: J gene, D gene, clone size, V gene, CDR3 protein, CDR3 DNA. The D gene is left open where the match is weak. Size is omitted from some rows. Given values are once, few, many or a class for expanded clones.

J gene: TRBJ1-2
D gene: TRBD1
clone size: .
V gene: TRBV30
CDR3 protein: CAWSRQGNYGYTF
CDR3 DNA: TGTGCCTGGAGCAGACAGGGTAACTATGGCTACACCTTC

J gene: TRBJ2-2
D gene: .
clone size: .
V gene: TRBV2
CDR3 protein: CASRERGTGELFF
CDR3 DNA: TGTGCCAGCAGGGAAAGGGGCACCGGGGAGCTGTTTTTT

J gene: TRBJ2-7
D gene: TRBD1
clone size: .
V gene: TRBV11-3
CDR3 protein: CASSFHRGTYEQYF
CDR3 DNA: TGTGCCAGCAGCTTCCACAGGGGGACCTACGAGCAGTACTTC

J gene: TRBJ2-2
D gene: .
clone size: once
V gene: TRBV5-1
CDR3 protein: CASSLGGTNTGELFF
CDR3 DNA: TGCGCCAGCAGCTTGGGAGGGACGAACACCGGGGAGCTGTTTTTT

J gene: TRBJ1-2
D gene: TRBD1
clone size: .
V gene: TRBV7-9
CDR3 protein: CASSRVPGQVLGDYGYTF
CDR3 DNA: TGTGCCAGCAGCCGCGTTCCCGGACAGGTCCTCGGGGACTATGGCTACACCTTC

J gene: TRBJ2-2
D gene: .
clone size: .
V gene: TRBV10-3
CDR3 protein: CAIRPVGGLNTGELFF
CDR3 DNA: TGTGCCATCAGGCCGGTGGGGGGCTTGAACACCGGGGAGCTGTTTTTT

J gene: TRBJ1-4
D gene: .
clone size: once
V gene: TRBV5-1
CDR3 protein: CASSLAATNEKLFF
CDR3 DNA: TGCGCCAGCAGCTTAGCTGCAACTAATGAAAAACTGTTTTTT

J gene: TRBJ1-1
D gene: .
clone size: .
V gene: TRBV5-1
CDR3 protein: CASASDSMNTEAFF
CDR3 DNA: TGCGCCAGCGCCTCCGACAGCATGAACACTGAAGCTTTCTTT

J gene: TRBJ2-2
D gene: TRBD2
clone size: .
V gene: TRBV9
CDR3 protein: CASSVALGGRGANTGELFF
CDR3 DNA: TGTGCCAGCAGCGTAGCTTTGGGCGGGAGGGGCGCGAACACCGGGGAGCTGTTTTTT

J gene: TRBJ1-1
D gene: .
clone size: .
V gene: TRBV2
CDR3 protein: CASSEEQGSTEAFF
CDR3 DNA: TGTGCCAGCAGTGAAGAGCAGGGAAGCACTGAAGCTTTCTTT